The clone carrying this TCR beta chain showed up just a few times. V shed 3 bases, J shed 3 bases, and the junction held 7 bases outside the gene matches. The CDR3 is made up of 16 amino acids. CDR1 is DFQATT and CDR2 is SNEGSKA in the germline V gene (reference sequence). The data originate from a study of blood T cell repertoires in COVID-19. Overall study: The samples span acute and convalescent COVID-19 from the United States, Italy and Spain. Sources were T cells, B-cell-depleted T cells, or PBMCs; the material itself was cDNA or gDNA.

Per the study methods: Estimates of nucleated cell counts were drawn from the amplification of reference gene primers. Libraries were prepared by immunoSEQ multiplex PCR; TCRdb keeps only in-frame clonotypes and omits some of them. That table supplies the V and J calls and clone size; D and trimming were determined from the DNA. The table lists around 190,000 clones, roughly 80% of them singletons, with less than 2% in the top ten. The source is a human donor in a cohort sampled during active COVID-19. The chain employs TRBV20-1 and TRBJ2-6, with 8 bases lining up with TRBD1. Sequencing was done on a sample of peripheral blood. The CDR3, as DNA: TGCAGTGCTAGTCCAGGGGGCGTTTTTGGGGCCAACGTCCTGACTTTC. This translates into CSASPGGVFGANVLTF.